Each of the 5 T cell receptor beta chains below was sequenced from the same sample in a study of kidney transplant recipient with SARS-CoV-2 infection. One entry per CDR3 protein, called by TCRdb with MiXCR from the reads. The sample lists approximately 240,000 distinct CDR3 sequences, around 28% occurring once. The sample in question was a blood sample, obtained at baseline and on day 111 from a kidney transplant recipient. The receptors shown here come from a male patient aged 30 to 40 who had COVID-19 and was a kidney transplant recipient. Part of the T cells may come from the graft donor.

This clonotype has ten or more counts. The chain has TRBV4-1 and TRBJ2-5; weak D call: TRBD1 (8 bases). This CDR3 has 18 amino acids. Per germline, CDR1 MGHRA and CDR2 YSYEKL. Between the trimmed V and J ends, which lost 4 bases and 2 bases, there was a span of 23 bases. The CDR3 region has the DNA TGCGCCAGCAGCCCGACGATGACACAGGGGGGGAGGCAAGAGACCCAGTACTTC. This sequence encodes CASSPTMTQGGRQETQYF.

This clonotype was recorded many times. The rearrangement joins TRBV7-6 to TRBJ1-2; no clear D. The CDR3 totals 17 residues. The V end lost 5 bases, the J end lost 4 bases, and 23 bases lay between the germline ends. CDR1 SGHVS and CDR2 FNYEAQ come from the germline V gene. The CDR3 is CASSAECESRKTYGYTF. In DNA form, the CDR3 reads TGTGCCAGCAGCGCGGAGTGTGAATCTCGAAAGACCTATGGCTACACCTTC. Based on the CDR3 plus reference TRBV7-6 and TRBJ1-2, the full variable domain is GAGVSQSPRYKVTKRGQDVALRCDPISGHVSLYWYRQALGQGPEFLTYFNYEAQQDKSGLPNDRFSAERPEGSISTLTIQRTEQRDSAMYRCASSAECESRKTYGYTFGSGTRLTVV.

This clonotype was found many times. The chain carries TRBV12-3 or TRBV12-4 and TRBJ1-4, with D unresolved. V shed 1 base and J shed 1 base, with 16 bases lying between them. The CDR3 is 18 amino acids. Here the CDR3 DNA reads TGTGCCAGCAGTTTAGGGGCCGCCCTCTTTCAAACTAATGAAAAACTGTTTTTT. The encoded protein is CASSLGAALFQTNEKLFF.

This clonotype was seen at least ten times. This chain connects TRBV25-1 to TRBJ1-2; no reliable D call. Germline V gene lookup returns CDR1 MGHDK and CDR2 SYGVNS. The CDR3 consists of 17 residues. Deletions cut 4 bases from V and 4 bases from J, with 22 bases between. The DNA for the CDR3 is TGTGCCAGCAGTGGCGGCGAAGAACTGGGAAAGACCTATGGCTACACCTTC. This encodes CASSGGEELGKTYGYTF.

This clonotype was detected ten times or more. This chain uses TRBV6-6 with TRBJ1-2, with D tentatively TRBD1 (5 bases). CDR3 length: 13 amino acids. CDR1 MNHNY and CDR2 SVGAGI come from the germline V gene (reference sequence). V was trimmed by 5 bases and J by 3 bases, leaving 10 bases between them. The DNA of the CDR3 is TGTGCCAGCAGTCGACAGCACTACTATGGCTACACCTTC. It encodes CASSRQHYYGYTF.